What follows are 19 T cell receptor beta chains derived from one specimen sequenced in a study of early stage breast cancer tumors. This table comes from immunoSEQ multiplex PCR, and its TCRdb copy is limited to in-frame clones, with some not included. The table lists around 40,000 clones, 55% to 75% of them singletons, with 6.5% to 9% in the top ten. The sequenced sample consisted of blood. The receptors come from a person in their fifties with breast cancer.

The CDR3 DNA reads as TGTGCCAGCAGCCCCCGGGACAGGTTCTCCTACGAGCAGTACTTC. Amino acid sequence: CASSPRDRFSYEQYF. V and J are TRBV7-8 and TRBJ2-5, with 8 bases lining up with TRBD1. TRBJ2-7 explains the end of the DNA better; the J call may be wrong. Germline CDR1 is SGHVS and CDR2 is FQNEAQ. CDR3 length equals 15 residues.

This chain's CDR3 is CASSYGTGRRTEAFF. The CDR3 nucleotides are TGTGCCAGCAGTTACGGGACAGGGAGAAGAACTGAAGCTTTCTTT. The J gene is TRBJ1-1, the V gene TRBV6-5; 9 nucleotides match TRBD1. Germline V gives CDR1 MNHEY, CDR2 SVGAGI. The V and J ends lost 2 bases and 5 bases, in that order; junction bases with no gene match: 6. The CDR3 spans 15 residues.

This clone appeared a few times. V is TRBV2 and J is TRBJ1-5, with 7 bases fitting TRBD1. Looked up from germline, CDR1 is SNHLY and CDR2 is FYNNEI. J was trimmed by 6 bases and V by 6 bases; bases with no gene match: 5. The CDR3 length is 13 residues. The CDR3 coding sequence is TGTGCCAGCAGACCGACAGGGACTCAGCCCCAGCATTTT. Encoded protein: CASRPTGTQPQHF. Looking up the rest from reference TRBV2 and TRBJ1-5 gives the full variable domain: EPEVTQTPSHQVTQMGQEVILRCVPISNHLYFYWYRQILGQKVEFLVSFYNNEISEKSEIFDDQFSVERPDGSNFTLKIRSTKLEDSAMYFCASRPTGTQPQHFGDGTRLSIL.

The J gene is TRBJ1-5, the V gene TRBV6-5; perhaps TRBD1 as D (5 bases). Germline values: CDR1 MNHEY, CDR2 SVGAGI. Trimming pared 0 bases from V and 5 bases from J, leaving 11 bases between. The CDR3 is 15 residues long. The CDR3 is CASSYSSQGHQPQHF. In DNA form, the CDR3 reads TGTGCCAGCAGTTACTCGAGTCAGGGCCATCAGCCCCAGCATTTT.

The chain combines TRBV6-6 with TRBJ2-7; TRBD1 agrees at 8 bases. The CDR3 covers 14 residues. The junction had 2 bases not matched to a gene; V was cut back by 2 bases and J by 2 bases. Germline CDR1 MNHNY, CDR2 SVGAGI (reference sequence). The CDR3 DNA is TGTGCCAGCAGTTACGCACAGGGGGCCTACGAGCAGTACTTC. Translated: CASSYAQGAYEQYF.

The chain employs TRBV19 and TRBJ2-5; possibly TRBD2 for D (6 bases). CDR1 and CDR2 from the germline V gene are LNHDA and SQIVND (reference sequence). The CDR3 consists of 15 residues. The V end lost 4 bases, the J end lost 1 base, and 13 bases lay between the germline ends. The CDR3 DNA follows: TGTGCCAGTAGTAGGGCGGGGCGGATCCAAGAGACCCAGTACTTC. It codes for CASSRAGRIQETQYF.

The chain recombines TRBV7-2 with TRBJ1-6; a possible D gene is TRBD1 (6 bases). Between the trimmed V and J ends, which lost 1 base and 6 bases, there was a span of 13 bases. The germline V gene encodes CDR1 SGHTA and CDR2 FQGNSA. The CDR3 is 16 residues long. For the CDR3, the DNA is TGTGCCAGCAGCTTAGTCTCCGGGACATTTAATTCACCCCTCCACTTT. Residues: CASSLVSGTFNSPLHF.

J is TRBJ1-1 and V is TRBV19; perhaps TRBD1 as D (5 bases). Germline V gene sequence: CDR1 LNHDA, CDR2 SQIVND (reference sequence). The CDR3 sequence is 14 residues long. Trimming took off 5 bases at V and 3 bases at J, with 13 bases between the two ends. The CDR3 region is CASSFFGADTEAFF. CDR3 bases: TGTGCCAGTAGTTTTTTTGGGGCAGACACTGAAGCTTTCTTT.

The rearrangement links TRBV6-5 to TRBJ2-1, with D possibly TRBD1 on 6 matching bases. V lost 2 bases to trimming and J lost 5 bases, with 13 bases between them. Germline-derived CDR1 and CDR2 are MNHEY and SVGAGI. The CDR3 has 15 amino acids. CDR3 sequence: CASSYGRTANNEQFF. In DNA form, the CDR3 reads TGTGCCAGCAGTTACGGGCGGACAGCAAACAATGAGCAGTTCTTC.

The V call is TRBV7-6, the J call TRBJ2-1; D perhaps matches TRBD1 (6 bases). The CDR3 length is 17 residues. V gave up 1 base and J gave up 8 bases, with 21 bases separating them. The V gene's germline CDR1 is SGHVS and CDR2 FNYEAQ. The CDR3 nucleotides read TGTGCCAGCAGCTTAGATGCTCCAGGGGTAGGCTTTTATGAGCAGTTCTTC. This gives the protein CASSLDAPGVGFYEQFF.

This clone occurred a few times. The rearrangement links TRBV2 to TRBJ2-1; 14 nucleotides line up with TRBD2. The V segment lost 8 bases and the J segment 9 bases; nucleotides outside the gene matches: 9. Germline V gives CDR1 SNHLY, CDR2 FYNNEI. The CDR3 extends over 15 amino acids. The CDR3 loop reads CASGGTSGSRAEQFF. CDR3 nucleotides: TGTGCCAGCGGCGGGACTAGCGGGAGCAGAGCTGAGCAGTTCTTC.

A single count supports this clone. The gene calls are TRBV19 and TRBJ2-2; 9 bases fit TRBD1. V shed 3 bases, J shed 5 bases, and the junction held 13 bases outside the gene matches. Germline loops: CDR1 LNHDA, CDR2 SQIVND (reference sequence). The length of the CDR3 is 18 residues. The CDR3 here is CASSIRGQGWVGTGELFF. DNA of the CDR3: TGTGCCAGTAGTATCCGGGGACAGGGATGGGTAGGGACCGGGGAGCTGTTTTTT.

This chain joins TRBV14 and TRBJ2-7; 7 positions match TRBD2. The trim removed 4 bases at V and 5 bases at J, leaving 8 bases unmatched. This CDR3 comprises 14 residues. The germline CDR1 and CDR2 sequences are SGHDN and FVKESK. CDR3 coding DNA: TGTGCCAGCAGCCCCGGGGGAGGGTTCCACGAGCAGTACTTC. It encodes CASSPGGGFHEQYF. Variable domain in full (rest from reference TRBV14 and TRBJ2-7): EAGVTQFPSHSVIEKGQTVTLRCDPISGHDNLYWYRRVMGKEIKFLLHFVKESKQDESGMPNNRFLAERTGGTYSTLKVQPAELEDSGVYFCASSPGGGFHEQYFGPGTRLTVT.

This clone was counted between two and nine times. One junction end does not reproduce the germline sequence, and a read error may be involved. The V call is TRBV4-2, the J call TRBJ2-1, with 11 nucleotides matching TRBD2. The CDR3 is made up of 15 amino acids. CDR1 is LGHNA and CDR2 is YNFKEQ in the germline V gene. CDR3 in amino acids: CASSQDLAGGNGQFF. For the CDR3, the DNA is TGTGCCAGCAGCCAAGATTTAGCGGGAGGGAATGGGCAGTTCTTC.

The chain employs TRBV6-1 and TRBJ1-5, with D maybe TRBD1 (6 bases). The length of the CDR3 is 13 residues. Deletions cut 4 bases from V and 6 bases from J, with 10 bases between. Germline V gene lookup returns CDR1 MNHNS and CDR2 SASEGT. CDR3: CASSAGDGQPQHF. Here the CDR3 DNA reads TGTGCCAGCAGTGCAGGGGATGGTCAGCCCCAGCATTTT.

The chain employs TRBV9 and TRBJ2-3, with D possibly being TRBD2 (5 bases). CDR3 size: 16 residues. Per the germline V gene, CDR1 is SGDLS and CDR2 is YYNGEE. V was shortened by 3 bases and J by 2 bases, with 16 bases between the two germline ends. Written as DNA, the CDR3 is TGTGCCAGCAGCGCCCTCGGAAGAGCGGTCACAGATACGCAGTATTTT. Protein: CASSALGRAVTDTQYF.

The chain carries TRBV15 and TRBJ1-3; D possibly corresponds to TRBD1 (5 bases). This CDR3 is 14 amino acids long. The V end was cut by 4 bases, the J end by 2 bases, with 9 bases between. The germline V gene encodes CDR1 LNHNV and CDR2 YYDKDF (reference sequence). In DNA form, the CDR3 reads TGTGCCACCAGCACGACAGTCGCTGGAAACACCATATATTTT. Translated: CATSTTVAGNTIYF.

The rearrangement joins TRBV12-5 to TRBJ2-3; 8 bases fit TRBD1. CDR1 LGHNT and CDR2 FRNRAP come from the germline V gene. The trim removed 6 bases at V and 1 base at J, leaving 6 bases unmatched. CDR3 length: 15 amino acids. The CDR3 region has the DNA TGTGCTAGTGGCTCCGGACAGGGAGGCACAGATACGCAGTATTTT. Encoded protein: CASGSGQGGTDTQYF.

This chain uses TRBV6-5 with TRBJ2-7; D unresolved. This CDR3 comprises 13 residues. From germline, CDR1 is MNHEY and CDR2 SVGAGI. Trimming pared 3 bases from V and 0 bases from J, leaving 6 bases between. Here the CDR3 reads CASSYLYSYEQYF. In DNA, the CDR3 is TGTGCCAGCAGTTATCTTTACTCCTACGAGCAGTACTTC.